This TCR beta chain was found in a study of blood T cell repertoires in COVID-19. Generated by immunoSEQ multiplex PCR, the TCRdb table keeps only in-frame clones and is missing some. The table lists more than 200,000 clones, approximately 91% of them singletons. V dropped 6 bases and J dropped 2; count of bases not matched to a gene: 8. The V gene's germline CDR1 is LGHNA and CDR2 YSLEER. CDR3 length: 15 residues. This TCR came from a woman aged 40-49 years who had recovered from COVID-19. Sequenced sample: peripheral blood. This rearrangement joins TRBV4-3 to TRBJ2-7; 9 bases fit TRBD2. The CDR3: CASSRIAGETYEQYF. The CDR3 DNA sequence: TGCGCCAGCAGTCGTATAGCGGGGGAAACCTACGAGCAGTACTTC.